Below, one TCR beta chain is given with its context. Its antigen remains unidentified. The data are from a study of T cells in localized non-small cell lung cancer. Study conclusions and caveats: Sequencing was limited to one tumor region, leaving the possibility of heterogeneity open.

The method was immunoSEQ multiplex PCR; TCRdb's version includes in-frame clones alone and lacks a portion of them. The sample contains about 21,000 clones, over 75% of which appear only once. CDR3 length equals 16 residues. Trimming cost V 0 bases and J 4 bases; bases outside gene matches: 6. Germline V gene lookup returns CDR1 PRHDT and CDR2 FYEKMQ (reference sequence). This specimen was PBMCs, taken before any cancer treatment. The chain links TRBV13 to TRBJ2-1, with 7 bases fitting TRBD2. The sequence was collected from a woman between 35 and 75 years old with stage II squamous cell lung carcinoma. The DNA of the CDR3 is TGTGCCAGCAGCTTAGGCCTCGAGCGGGGATACAATGAGCAGTTCTTC. Translation gives CASSLGLERGYNEQFF.